This T cell receptor beta chain appears in the sequencing data of a study of pediatric ulcerative colitis. Study-level information: Fewer than 10 patients showed pancolitis and two showed left-sided colitis.

Germline CDR1 reads MDHEN; CDR2 reads SYDVKM. This CDR3 has 11 residues. Trimming took 3 bases from V and 7 from J, leaving 6 bases between them. About this clone: The antigen is not known.

Broader study findings: Repertoires came from total lymphocyte DNA, so rare subsets like regulatory T cells may be missed.

Sequencing was performed with immunoSEQ multiplex PCR; in TCRdb, only in-frame clones are kept and a portion is missing. In the table there are roughly 30,000 clones, more than 75% of which are singletons. The diagnostic colonoscopy in ulcerative colitis patients preceded any immunosuppressive treatment. Sequencing input: blood. V and J are TRBV28 and TRBJ2-5; D is unresolved. This TCR was sampled from a boy between 10 and 17 years old with severe ulcerative colitis. CDR3 sequence reads: CASSFGGTQYF. For the CDR3, the DNA is TGTGCCAGCAGTTTCGGTGGGACCCAGTACTTC.